A selection of T cell receptor beta chains follows, all from one sample in a study of cytomegalovirus exposure and HLA in healthy donors. The data were produced by immunoSEQ multiplex PCR, yet TCRdb's version contains in-frame clones alone and is incomplete. The table includes 200,000 to 250,000 clones, around 87% detected once. The sample was PBMCs. The receptors were sampled from a young woman in good health and CMV-seropositive. CDR3s include the opening cysteine and the closing phenylalanine or tryptophan. Each record gives: D gene, V gene, J gene, clone size, CDR3 protein, CDR3 DNA. D genes are given only for firm matches. Size values are once, few and many counts, or a class for expanded clones, and some rows have none.

d_gene: TRBD1; v_gene: TRBV6-5; j_gene: TRBJ1-2; abundance: .; CDR3aa: CASSRTGIDYGYTF; CDR3nt: TGTGCCAGCAGCCGGACAGGGATCGACTATGGCTACACCTTC
d_gene: .; v_gene: TRBV28; j_gene: TRBJ1-2; abundance: .; CDR3aa: CASSWAGLYGYTF; CDR3nt: TGTGCCAGCAGTTGGGCAGGGCTCTATGGCTACACCTTC
d_gene: TRBD1; v_gene: TRBV11-2; j_gene: TRBJ1-2; abundance: .; CDR3aa: CASTHPGEGAIKYGYTF; CDR3nt: TGTGCCAGCACCCACCCCGGAGAGGGGGCTATAAAGTATGGCTACACCTTC
d_gene: .; v_gene: TRBV11-2; j_gene: TRBJ2-7; abundance: .; CDR3aa: CASSWQGLEQYF; CDR3nt: TGTGCCAGCAGCTGGCAGGGACTCGAGCAGTACTTC
d_gene: .; v_gene: TRBV29-1; j_gene: TRBJ1-2; abundance: few; CDR3aa: CSVEGQGGGYTF; CDR3nt: TGCAGCGTTGAGGGTCAGGGAGGGGGCTACACCTTC
d_gene: TRBD2; v_gene: TRBV27; j_gene: TRBJ2-7; abundance: once; CDR3aa: CASSPGGEQYF; CDR3nt: TGTGCCAGCAGTCCGGGGGGCGAGCAGTACTTC
d_gene: .; v_gene: TRBV5-1; j_gene: TRBJ1-2; abundance: .; CDR3aa: CASSLAREDGYTF; CDR3nt: TGCGCCAGCAGCTTGGCCAGGGAGGATGGCTACACCTTC
d_gene: .; v_gene: TRBV27; j_gene: TRBJ2-4; abundance: .; CDR3aa: CASSRRVENIQYF; CDR3nt: TGTGCCAGCAGTCGGCGGGTAGAGAACATTCAGTACTTC
d_gene: TRBD2; v_gene: TRBV27; j_gene: TRBJ2-7; abundance: .; CDR3aa: CASSSTRAGEDYEQYF; CDR3nt: TGTGCCAGCAGTTCCACTCGGGCGGGAGAAGACTACGAGCAGTACTTC
d_gene: .; v_gene: TRBV2; j_gene: TRBJ2-7; abundance: once; CDR3aa: CASSEFADSPREQYF; CDR3nt: TGTGCCAGCAGTGAGTTTGCGGATTCTCCTCGGGAGCAGTACTTC
d_gene: .; v_gene: TRBV5-1; j_gene: TRBJ1-1; abundance: .; CDR3aa: CASSSAEGSYTEAFF; CDR3nt: TGCGCCAGCAGCTCGGCAGAGGGTTCTTACACTGAAGCTTTCTTT
d_gene: TRBD1; v_gene: TRBV9; j_gene: TRBJ2-7; abundance: .; CDR3aa: CASSFRDRAFEQYF; CDR3nt: TGTGCCAGCAGCTTCCGGGACAGGGCGTTCGAGCAGTACTTC
d_gene: .; v_gene: TRBV2; j_gene: TRBJ2-7; abundance: .; CDR3aa: CASRVRGQTYEQYF; CDR3nt: TGTGCCAGCAGGGTGCGGGGACAGACCTACGAGCAGTACTTC
d_gene: .; v_gene: TRBV30; j_gene: TRBJ1-4; abundance: .; CDR3aa: CAWSPLNEKLFF; CDR3nt: TGTGCCTGGAGTCCACTTAATGAAAAACTGTTTTTT
d_gene: .; v_gene: TRBV19; j_gene: TRBJ2-1; abundance: .; CDR3aa: CASSKTGLSEQFF; CDR3nt: TGTGCCAGTAGTAAAACAGGGTTAAGTGAGCAGTTCTTC
d_gene: .; v_gene: TRBV25-1; j_gene: TRBJ2-3; abundance: .; CDR3aa: CASRTATDTQYF; CDR3nt: TGTGCCAGCAGGACAGCCACAGATACGCAGTATTTT
d_gene: TRBD2; v_gene: TRBV5-1; j_gene: TRBJ2-2; abundance: .; CDR3aa: CASSLHGLGGENTGELFF; CDR3nt: TGCGCCAGCAGCTTGCATGGATTGGGAGGGGAGAACACCGGGGAGCTGTTTTTT
d_gene: TRBD2; v_gene: TRBV4-1; j_gene: TRBJ2-3; abundance: .; CDR3aa: CASSQGTRGTDTQYF; CDR3nt: TGCGCCAGCAGCCAAGGGACTAGAGGCACAGATACGCAGTATTTT
d_gene: TRBD2; v_gene: TRBV27; j_gene: TRBJ2-1; abundance: .; CDR3aa: CASSPGTSNEQFF; CDR3nt: TGTGCCAGCAGCCCCGGGACTAGCAATGAGCAGTTCTTC
d_gene: TRBD2; v_gene: TRBV6-5; j_gene: TRBJ2-3; abundance: .; CDR3aa: CASSPGLVFTDTQYF; CDR3nt: TGTGCCAGCAGCCCTGGACTAGTCTTCACAGATACGCAGTATTTT
d_gene: .; v_gene: TRBV7-9; j_gene: TRBJ2-4; abundance: .; CDR3aa: CASSLARDTIAKNIQYF; CDR3nt: TGTGCCAGCAGCTTAGCAAGGGACACCATAGCCAAAAACATTCAGTACTTC
d_gene: TRBD1; v_gene: TRBV7-8; j_gene: TRBJ1-4; abundance: few; CDR3aa: CASSFRDRHEKLFF; CDR3nt: TGTGCCAGCAGCTTCCGGGACAGGCATGAAAAACTGTTTTTT